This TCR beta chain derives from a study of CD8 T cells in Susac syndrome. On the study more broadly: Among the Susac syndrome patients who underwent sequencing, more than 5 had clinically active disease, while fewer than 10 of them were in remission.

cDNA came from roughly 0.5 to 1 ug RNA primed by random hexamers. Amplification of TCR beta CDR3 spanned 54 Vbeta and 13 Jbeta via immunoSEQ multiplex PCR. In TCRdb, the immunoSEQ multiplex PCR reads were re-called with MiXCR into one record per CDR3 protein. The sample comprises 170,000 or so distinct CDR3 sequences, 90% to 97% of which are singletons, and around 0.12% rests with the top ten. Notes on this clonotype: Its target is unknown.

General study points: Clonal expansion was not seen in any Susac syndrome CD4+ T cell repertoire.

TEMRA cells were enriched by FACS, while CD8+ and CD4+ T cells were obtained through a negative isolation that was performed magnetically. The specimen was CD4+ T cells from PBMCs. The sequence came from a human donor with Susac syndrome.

The CDR3 nucleotides read TGCAGCGTCCTGGGGCAGGGACGGGAAGCTTTCTTT. Its translation is CSVLGQGREAFF. The chain carries TRBV29-1 and TRBJ1-1; D possibly corresponds to TRBD1 (5 bases). This CDR3 has 12 residues. With 6 bases removed from V and 8 bases from J, the gap between germline ends came to 16 bases. Germline lookup yields CDR1 SQVTM and CDR2 ANQGSEA.